This T cell receptor beta chain was identified during a study of T cells in Graves' hyperthyroidism and ophthalmopathy. This CDR3 is 16 amino acids long. Germline V gene sequence: CDR1 SNHLY, CDR2 FYNNEI. The V end was cut by 3 bases, the J end by 0 bases, with 13 bases between. This clonotype was recorded many times. RNA transcripts provided the source from which TCR beta CDR3 regions were amplified. A first-round RT-PCR of the TCR CDR3 used the HTBI primer set. TCRdb itself ran the multiplex PCR reads through MiXCR, one entry per CDR3 protein. The table records some 560,000 distinct CDR3 sequences, 14% of them present only once.

The gene calls are TRBV2 and TRBJ2-3; unclear D gene. Input material: blood. The receptor was isolated from a woman in her thirties or forties with Graves' hyperthyroidism. This CDR3 reads CASSDVTLFSTDTQYF. Written as DNA, the CDR3 is TGTGCCAGCAGTGATGTGACCCTTTTTAGCACAGATACGCAGTATTTT. The entire variable domain, with the rest obtained from reference TRBV2 and TRBJ2-3, is as follows: EPEVTQTPSHQVTQMGQEVILRCVPISNHLYFYWYRQILGQKVEFLVSFYNNEISEKSEIFDDQFSVERPDGSNFTLKIRSTKLEDSAMYFCASSDVTLFSTDTQYFGPGTRLTVL.